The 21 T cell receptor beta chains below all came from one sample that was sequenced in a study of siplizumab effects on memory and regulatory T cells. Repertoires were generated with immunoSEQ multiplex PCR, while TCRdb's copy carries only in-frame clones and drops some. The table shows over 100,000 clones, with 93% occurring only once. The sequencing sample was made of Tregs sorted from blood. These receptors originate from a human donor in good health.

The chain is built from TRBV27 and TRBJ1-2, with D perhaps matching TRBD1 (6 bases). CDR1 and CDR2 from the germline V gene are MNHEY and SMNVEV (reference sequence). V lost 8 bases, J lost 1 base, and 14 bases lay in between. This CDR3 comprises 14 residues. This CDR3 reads CASRNRALNYGYTF. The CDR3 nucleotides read TGTGCCAGCCGGAACAGGGCCCTTAACTATGGCTACACCTTC.

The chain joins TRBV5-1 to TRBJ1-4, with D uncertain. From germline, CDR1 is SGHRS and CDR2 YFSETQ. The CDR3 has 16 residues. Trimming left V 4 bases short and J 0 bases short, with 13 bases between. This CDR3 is CASSPGRLATNEKLFF. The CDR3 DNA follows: TGCGCCAGCAGCCCTGGACGGCTAGCAACTAATGAAAAACTGTTTTTT.

CDR3 bases: TGTGCCAGCAGTTACGGGTGGGACAGGCCTACCTATGGCTACACCTTC. This translates into CASSYGWDRPTYGYTF. The chain employs TRBV6-5 and TRBJ1-2; 8 bases fit TRBD1. The germline V gene encodes CDR1 MNHEY and CDR2 SVGAGI. This CDR3 region has 16 residues. V lost 2 bases, J lost 4 bases, and 9 bases stayed unmatched.

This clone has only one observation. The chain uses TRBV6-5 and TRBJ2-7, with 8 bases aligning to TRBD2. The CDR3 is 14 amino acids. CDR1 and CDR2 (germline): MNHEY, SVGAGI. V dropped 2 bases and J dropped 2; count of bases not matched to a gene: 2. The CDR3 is CASSYTGLAYEQYF. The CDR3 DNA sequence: TGTGCCAGCAGTTACACGGGACTAGCCTACGAGCAGTACTTC.

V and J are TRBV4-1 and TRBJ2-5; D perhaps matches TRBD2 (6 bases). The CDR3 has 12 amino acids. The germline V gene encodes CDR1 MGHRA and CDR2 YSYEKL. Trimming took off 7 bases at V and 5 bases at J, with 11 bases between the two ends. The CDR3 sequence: CASMGRGETQYF. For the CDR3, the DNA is TGCGCCAGCATGGGACGGGGGGAGACCCAGTACTTC.

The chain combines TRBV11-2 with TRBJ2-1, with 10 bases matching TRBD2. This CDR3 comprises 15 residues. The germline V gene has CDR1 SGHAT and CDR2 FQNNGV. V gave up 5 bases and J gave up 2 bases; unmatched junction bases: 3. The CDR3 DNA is TGTGCCAGCAGCAGAACTAGCGGGGCCTACAATGAGCAGTTCTTC. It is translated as CASSRTSGAYNEQFF.

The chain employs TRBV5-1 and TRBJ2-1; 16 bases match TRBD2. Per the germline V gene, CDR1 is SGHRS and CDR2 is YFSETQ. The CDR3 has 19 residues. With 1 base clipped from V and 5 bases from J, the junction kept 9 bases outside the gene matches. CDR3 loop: CASSLWGTSGRAGHNEQFF. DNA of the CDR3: TGCGCCAGCAGCTTGTGGGGGACTAGCGGGAGGGCCGGACACAATGAGCAGTTCTTC.

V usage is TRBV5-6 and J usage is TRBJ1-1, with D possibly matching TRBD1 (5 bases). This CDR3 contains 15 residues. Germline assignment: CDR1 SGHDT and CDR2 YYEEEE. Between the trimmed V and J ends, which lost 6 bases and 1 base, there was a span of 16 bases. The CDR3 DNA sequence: TGTGCCAGCACCCCTGGGGGGTTCAGGAACACTGAAGCTTTCTTT. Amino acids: CASTPGGFRNTEAFF.

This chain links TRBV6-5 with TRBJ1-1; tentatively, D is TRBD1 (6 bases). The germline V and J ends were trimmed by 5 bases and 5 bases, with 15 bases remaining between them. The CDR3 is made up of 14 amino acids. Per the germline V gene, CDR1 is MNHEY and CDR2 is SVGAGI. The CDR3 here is CASSTTDSRTEAFF. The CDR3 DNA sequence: TGTGCCAGCAGTACAACGGACAGTCGGACTGAAGCTTTCTTT.

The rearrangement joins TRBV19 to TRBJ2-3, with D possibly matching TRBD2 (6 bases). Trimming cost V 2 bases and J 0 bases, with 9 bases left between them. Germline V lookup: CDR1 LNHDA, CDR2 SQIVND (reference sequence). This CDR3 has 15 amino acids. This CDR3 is CASSIFAGSTDTQYF. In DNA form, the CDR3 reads TGTGCCAGTAGTATATTCGCGGGGAGCACAGATACGCAGTATTTT.

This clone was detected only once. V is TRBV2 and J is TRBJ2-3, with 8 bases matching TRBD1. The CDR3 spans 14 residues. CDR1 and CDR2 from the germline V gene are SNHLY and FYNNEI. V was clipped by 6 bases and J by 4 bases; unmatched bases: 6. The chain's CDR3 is CASRGQGEPDTQYF. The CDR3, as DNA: TGTGCCAGCAGAGGACAGGGAGAACCAGATACGCAGTATTTT. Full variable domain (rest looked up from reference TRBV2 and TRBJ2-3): EPEVTQTPSHQVTQMGQEVILRCVPISNHLYFYWYRQILGQKVEFLVSFYNNEISEKSEIFDDQFSVERPDGSNFTLKIRSTKLEDSAMYFCASRGQGEPDTQYFGPGTRLTVL.

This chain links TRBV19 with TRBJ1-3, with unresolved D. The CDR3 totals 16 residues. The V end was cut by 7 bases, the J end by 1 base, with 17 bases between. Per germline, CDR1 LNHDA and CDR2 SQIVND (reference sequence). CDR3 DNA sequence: TGTGCCAGTAATGGTTGGGCCGGTACTTCTGGAAACACCATATATTTT. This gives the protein CASNGWAGTSGNTIYF.

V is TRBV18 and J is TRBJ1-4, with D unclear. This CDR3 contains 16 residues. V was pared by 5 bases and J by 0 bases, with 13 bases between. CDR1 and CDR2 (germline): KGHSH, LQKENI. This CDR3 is CASSIRYRTTNEKLFF. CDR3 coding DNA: TGTGCCAGCTCAATACGTTACAGAACAACTAATGAAAAACTGTTTTTT.

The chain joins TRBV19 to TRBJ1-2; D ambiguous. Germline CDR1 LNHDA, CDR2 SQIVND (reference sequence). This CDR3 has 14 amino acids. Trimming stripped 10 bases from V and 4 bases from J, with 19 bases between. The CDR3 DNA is TGTGCCACCAACTTCCGGGCAGAGAGCTATGGCTACACCTTC. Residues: CATNFRAESYGYTF.

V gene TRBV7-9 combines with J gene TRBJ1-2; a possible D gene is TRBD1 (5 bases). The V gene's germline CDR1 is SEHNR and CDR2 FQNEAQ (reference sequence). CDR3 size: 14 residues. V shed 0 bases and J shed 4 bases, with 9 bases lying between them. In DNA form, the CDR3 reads TGTGCCAGCAGCTTAGCGCCAGGGAGCTATGGCTACACCTTC. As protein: CASSLAPGSYGYTF.

In DNA form, the CDR3 reads TGCGCCAGCAGCAAGTGGACTAGCACGGAGACCCAGTACTTC. Translating gives CASSKWTSTETQYF. This chain links TRBV5-1 with TRBJ2-5, with TRBD2 matching 8 bases. This CDR3 has 14 residues. Germline CDR1 reads SGHRS; CDR2 reads YFSETQ. V lost 4 bases to trimming and J lost 5 bases; unmatched junction nucleotides: 7.

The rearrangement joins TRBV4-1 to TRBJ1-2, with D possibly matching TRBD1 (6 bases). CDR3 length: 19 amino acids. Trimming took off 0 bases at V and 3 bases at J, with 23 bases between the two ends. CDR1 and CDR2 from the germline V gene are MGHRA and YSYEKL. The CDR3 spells CASSQDAPGGVGGYYGYTF. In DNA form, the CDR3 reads TGCGCCAGCAGCCAAGATGCCCCCGGAGGGGTCGGGGGCTACTATGGCTACACCTTC.

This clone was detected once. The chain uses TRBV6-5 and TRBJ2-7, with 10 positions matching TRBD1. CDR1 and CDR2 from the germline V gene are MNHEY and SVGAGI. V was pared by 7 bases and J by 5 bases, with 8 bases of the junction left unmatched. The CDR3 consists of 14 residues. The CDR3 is CASTGDRGGDEQYF. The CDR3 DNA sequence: TGTGCCAGCACCGGGGACAGGGGAGGCGACGAGCAGTACTTC.

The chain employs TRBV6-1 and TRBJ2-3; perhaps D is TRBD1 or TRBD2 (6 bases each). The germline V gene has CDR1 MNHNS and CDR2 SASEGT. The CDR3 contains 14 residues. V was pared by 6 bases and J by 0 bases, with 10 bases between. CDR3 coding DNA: TGTGCCAGCAGGGAGGGGGTCAGCACAGATACGCAGTATTTT. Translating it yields CASREGVSTDTQYF.

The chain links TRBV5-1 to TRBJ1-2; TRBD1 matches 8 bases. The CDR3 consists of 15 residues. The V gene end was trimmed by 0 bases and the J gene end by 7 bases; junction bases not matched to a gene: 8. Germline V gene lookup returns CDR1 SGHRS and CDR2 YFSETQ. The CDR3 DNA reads TGCGCCAGCAGCTTGGACACAGGACAGGGTGGTGGCTACACCTTC. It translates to CASSLDTGQGGGYTF.

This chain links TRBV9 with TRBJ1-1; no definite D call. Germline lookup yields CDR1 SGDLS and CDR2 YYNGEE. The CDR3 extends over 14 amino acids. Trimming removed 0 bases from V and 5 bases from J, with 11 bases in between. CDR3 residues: CASSVAWGGTEAFF. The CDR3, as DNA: TGTGCCAGCAGCGTAGCTTGGGGAGGAACTGAAGCTTTCTTT.